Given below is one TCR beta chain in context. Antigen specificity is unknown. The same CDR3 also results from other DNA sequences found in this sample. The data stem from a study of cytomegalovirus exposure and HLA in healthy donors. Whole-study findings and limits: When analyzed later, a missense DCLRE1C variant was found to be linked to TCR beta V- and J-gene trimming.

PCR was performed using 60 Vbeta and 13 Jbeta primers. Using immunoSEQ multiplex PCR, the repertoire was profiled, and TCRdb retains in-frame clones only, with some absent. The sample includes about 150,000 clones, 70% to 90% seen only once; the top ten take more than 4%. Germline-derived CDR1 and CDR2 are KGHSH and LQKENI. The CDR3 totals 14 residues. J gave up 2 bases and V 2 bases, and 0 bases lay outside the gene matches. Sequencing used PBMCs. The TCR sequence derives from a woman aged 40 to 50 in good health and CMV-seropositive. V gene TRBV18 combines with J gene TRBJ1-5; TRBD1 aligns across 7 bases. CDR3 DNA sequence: TGTGCCAGCTCACCAGACAGGGGCAATCAGCCCCAGCATTTT. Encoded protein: CASSPDRGNQPQHF.